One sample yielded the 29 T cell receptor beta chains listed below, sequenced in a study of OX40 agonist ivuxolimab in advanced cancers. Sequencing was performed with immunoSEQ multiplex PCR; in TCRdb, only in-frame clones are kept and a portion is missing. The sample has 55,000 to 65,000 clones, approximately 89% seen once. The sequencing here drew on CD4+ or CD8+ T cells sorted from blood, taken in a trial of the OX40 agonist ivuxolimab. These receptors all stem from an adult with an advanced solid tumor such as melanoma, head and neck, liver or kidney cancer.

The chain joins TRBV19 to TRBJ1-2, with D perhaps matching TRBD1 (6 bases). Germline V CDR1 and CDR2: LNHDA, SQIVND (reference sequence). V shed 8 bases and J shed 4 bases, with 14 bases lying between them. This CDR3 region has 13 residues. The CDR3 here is CASWQGFFYGYTF. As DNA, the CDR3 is TGTGCCAGTTGGCAGGGGTTTTTCTATGGCTACACCTTC.

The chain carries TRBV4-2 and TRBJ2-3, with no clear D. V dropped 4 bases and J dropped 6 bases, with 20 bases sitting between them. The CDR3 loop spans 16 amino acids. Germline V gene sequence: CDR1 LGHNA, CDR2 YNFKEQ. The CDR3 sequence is CASSPPTHGSPDTQYF. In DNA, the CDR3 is TGTGCCAGCAGCCCCCCTACCCACGGCTCACCCGATACGCAGTATTTT.

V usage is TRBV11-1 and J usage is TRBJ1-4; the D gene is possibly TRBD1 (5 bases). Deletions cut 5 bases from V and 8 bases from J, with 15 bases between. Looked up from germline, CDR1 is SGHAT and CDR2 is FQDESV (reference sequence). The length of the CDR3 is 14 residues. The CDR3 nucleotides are TGTGCCAGCAGCGGACTCGGGGGTGAGGAAAAACTGTTTTTT. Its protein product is CASSGLGGEEKLFF.

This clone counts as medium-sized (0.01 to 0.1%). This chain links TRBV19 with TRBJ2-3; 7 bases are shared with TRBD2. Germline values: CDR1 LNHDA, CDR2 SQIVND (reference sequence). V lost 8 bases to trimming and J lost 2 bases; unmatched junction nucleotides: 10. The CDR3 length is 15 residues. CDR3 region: CASADSGGSTDTQYF. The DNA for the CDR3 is TGTGCCAGTGCCGATTCGGGGGGTTCCACAGATACGCAGTATTTT.

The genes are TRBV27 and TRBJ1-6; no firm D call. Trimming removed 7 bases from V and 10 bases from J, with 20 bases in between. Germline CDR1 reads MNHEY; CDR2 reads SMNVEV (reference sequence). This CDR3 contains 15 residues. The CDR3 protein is CASTYRGGSASPLHF. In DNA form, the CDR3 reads TGTGCCAGCACTTACCGGGGTGGGAGTGCATCACCCCTCCACTTT.

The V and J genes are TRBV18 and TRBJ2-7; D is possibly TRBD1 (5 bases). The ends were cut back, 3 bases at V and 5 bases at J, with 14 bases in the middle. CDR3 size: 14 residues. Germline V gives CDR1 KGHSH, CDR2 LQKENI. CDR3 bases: TGTGCCAGCTCACCCGCAGGGTACTACCACGAGCAGTACTTC. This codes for CASSPAGYYHEQYF.

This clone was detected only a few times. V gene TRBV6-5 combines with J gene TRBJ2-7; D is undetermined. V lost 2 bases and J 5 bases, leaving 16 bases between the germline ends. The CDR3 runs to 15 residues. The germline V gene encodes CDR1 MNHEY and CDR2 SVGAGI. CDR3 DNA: TGTGCCAGCAGTTACGGTTCGTACCCCGAGGACGAGCAGTACTTC. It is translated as CASSYGSYPEDEQYF.

CDR3 nucleotide sequence: TGTGCCAGCAGTTCCCCACTCGACTATATCTACAATGAGCAGTTCTTC. This sequence encodes CASSSPLDYIYNEQFF. The chain combines TRBV28 with TRBJ2-1; D perhaps matches TRBD2 (5 bases). In germline, CDR1 is MDHEN, CDR2 SYDVKM. CDR3 length: 16 amino acids. V dropped 4 bases and J dropped 3 bases, with 16 bases sitting between them.

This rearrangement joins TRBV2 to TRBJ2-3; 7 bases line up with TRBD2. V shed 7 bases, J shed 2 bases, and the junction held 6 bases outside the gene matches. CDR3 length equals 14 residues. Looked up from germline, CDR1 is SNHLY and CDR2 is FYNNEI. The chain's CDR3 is CASKSSGNTDTQYF. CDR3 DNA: TGTGCCAGCAAGTCTAGCGGAAACACAGATACGCAGTATTTT. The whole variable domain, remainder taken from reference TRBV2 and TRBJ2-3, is EPEVTQTPSHQVTQMGQEVILRCVPISNHLYFYWYRQILGQKVEFLVSFYNNEISEKSEIFDDQFSVERPDGSNFTLKIRSTKLEDSAMYFCASKSSGNTDTQYFGPGTRLTVL.

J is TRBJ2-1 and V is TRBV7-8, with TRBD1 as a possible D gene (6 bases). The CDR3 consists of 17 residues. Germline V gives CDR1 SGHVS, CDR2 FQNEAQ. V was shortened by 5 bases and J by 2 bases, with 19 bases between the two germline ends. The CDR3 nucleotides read TGTGCCAGCAGCGGACGAATTACAGGGAGCACCTACAATGAGCAGTTCTTC. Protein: CASSGRITGSTYNEQFF.

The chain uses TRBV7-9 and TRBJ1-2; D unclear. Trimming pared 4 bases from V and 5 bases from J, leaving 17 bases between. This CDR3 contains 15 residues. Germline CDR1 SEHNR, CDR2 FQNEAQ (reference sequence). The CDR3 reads CASSSPGDGVYGYTF. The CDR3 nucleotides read TGTGCCAGCAGCTCGCCGGGAGATGGCGTATATGGCTACACCTTC.

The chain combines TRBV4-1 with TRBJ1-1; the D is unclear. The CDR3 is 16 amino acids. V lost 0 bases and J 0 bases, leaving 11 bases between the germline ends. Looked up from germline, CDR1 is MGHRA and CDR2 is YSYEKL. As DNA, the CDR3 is TGCGCCAGCAGCCAAGAGGATAGGATTATGAACACTGAAGCTTTCTTT. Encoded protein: CASSQEDRIMNTEAFF.

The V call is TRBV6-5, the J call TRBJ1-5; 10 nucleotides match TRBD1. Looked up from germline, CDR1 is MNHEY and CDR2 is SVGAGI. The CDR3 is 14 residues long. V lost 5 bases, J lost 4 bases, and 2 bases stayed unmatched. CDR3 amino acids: CASSLGQGNQPQHF. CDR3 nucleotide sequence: TGTGCCAGCAGTCTGGGACAGGGGAATCAGCCCCAGCATTTT.

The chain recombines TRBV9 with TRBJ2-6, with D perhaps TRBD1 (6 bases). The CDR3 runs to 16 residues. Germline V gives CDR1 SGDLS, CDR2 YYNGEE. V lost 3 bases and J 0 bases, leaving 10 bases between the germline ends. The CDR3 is CASSGGQLSGANVLTF. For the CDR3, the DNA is TGTGCCAGCAGCGGCGGACAGCTCTCTGGGGCCAACGTCCTGACTTTC.

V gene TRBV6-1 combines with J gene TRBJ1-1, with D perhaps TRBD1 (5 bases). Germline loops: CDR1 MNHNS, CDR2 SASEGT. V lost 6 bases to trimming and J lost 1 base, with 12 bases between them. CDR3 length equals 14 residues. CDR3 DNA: TGTGCCAGCAGCCTCAGGGTTAAGAACACTGAAGCTTTCTTT. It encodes CASSLRVKNTEAFF.

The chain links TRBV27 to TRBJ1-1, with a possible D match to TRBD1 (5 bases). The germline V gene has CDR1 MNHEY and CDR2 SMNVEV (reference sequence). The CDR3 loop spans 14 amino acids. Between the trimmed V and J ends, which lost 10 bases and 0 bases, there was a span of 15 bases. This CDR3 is CATSPGGVNTEAFF. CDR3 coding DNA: TGTGCCACCTCGCCGGGAGGGGTGAACACTGAAGCTTTCTTT.

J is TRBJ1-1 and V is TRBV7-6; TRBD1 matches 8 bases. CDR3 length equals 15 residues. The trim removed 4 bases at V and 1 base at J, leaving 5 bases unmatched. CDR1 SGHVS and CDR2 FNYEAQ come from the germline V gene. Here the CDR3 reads CASSSGTGPNTEAFF. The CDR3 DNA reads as TGTGCCAGCAGCTCCGGGACAGGACCGAACACTGAAGCTTTCTTT.

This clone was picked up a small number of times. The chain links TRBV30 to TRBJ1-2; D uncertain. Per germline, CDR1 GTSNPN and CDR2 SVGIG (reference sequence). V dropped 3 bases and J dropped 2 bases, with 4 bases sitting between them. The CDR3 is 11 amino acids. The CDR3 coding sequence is TGTGCCTGGAGACAGAACTATGGCTACACCTTC. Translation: CAWRQNYGYTF.

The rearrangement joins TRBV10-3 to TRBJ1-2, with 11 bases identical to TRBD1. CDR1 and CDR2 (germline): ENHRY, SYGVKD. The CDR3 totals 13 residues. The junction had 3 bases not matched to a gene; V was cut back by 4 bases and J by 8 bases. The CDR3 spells CAISAGQGDGYTF. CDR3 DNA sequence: TGTGCCATCAGTGCGGGACAGGGGGACGGCTACACCTTC.

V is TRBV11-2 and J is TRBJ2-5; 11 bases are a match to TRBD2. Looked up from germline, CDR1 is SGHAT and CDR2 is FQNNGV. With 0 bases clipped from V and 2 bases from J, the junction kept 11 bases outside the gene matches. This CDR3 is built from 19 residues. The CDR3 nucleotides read TGTGCCAGCAGCTTAGATCTAGCGGGGGGAGGAGGTAGGCAAGAGACCCAGTACTTC. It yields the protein CASSLDLAGGGGRQETQYF.

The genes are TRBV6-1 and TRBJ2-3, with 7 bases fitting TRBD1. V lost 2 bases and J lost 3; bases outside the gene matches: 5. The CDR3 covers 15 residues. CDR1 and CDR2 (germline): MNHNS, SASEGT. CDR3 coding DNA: TGTGCCAGCAGTGAAATCGGACAGGTTACAGATACGCAGTATTTT. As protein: CASSEIGQVTDTQYF.

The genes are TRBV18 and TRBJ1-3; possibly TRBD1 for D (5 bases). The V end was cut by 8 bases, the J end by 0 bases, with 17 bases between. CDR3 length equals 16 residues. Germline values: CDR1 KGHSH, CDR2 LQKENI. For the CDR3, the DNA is TGTGCCAGCCAAACGGGGCAGGGTGGCTCTGGAAACACCATATATTTT. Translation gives CASQTGQGGSGNTIYF.

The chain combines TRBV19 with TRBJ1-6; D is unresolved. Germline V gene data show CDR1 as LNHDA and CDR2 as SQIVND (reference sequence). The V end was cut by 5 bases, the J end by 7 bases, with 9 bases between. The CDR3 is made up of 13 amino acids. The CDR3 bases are TGTGCCAGTAGTCCAGGAGGGAATTCACCCCTCCACTTT. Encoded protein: CASSPGGNSPLHF. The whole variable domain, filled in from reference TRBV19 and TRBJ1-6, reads DGGITQSPKYLFRKEGQNVTLSCEQNLNHDAMYWYRQDPGQGLRLIYYSQIVNDFQKGDIAEGYSVSREKKESFPLTVTSAQKNPTAFYLCASSPGGNSPLHFGNGTRLTVT.

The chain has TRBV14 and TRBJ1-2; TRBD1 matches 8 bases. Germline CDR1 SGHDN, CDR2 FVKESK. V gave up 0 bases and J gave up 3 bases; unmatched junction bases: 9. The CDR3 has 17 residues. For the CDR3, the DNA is TGTGCCAGCAGCCAAGAGAGCGGGACAGGAGAGCACTATGGCTACACCTTC. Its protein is CASSQESGTGEHYGYTF.

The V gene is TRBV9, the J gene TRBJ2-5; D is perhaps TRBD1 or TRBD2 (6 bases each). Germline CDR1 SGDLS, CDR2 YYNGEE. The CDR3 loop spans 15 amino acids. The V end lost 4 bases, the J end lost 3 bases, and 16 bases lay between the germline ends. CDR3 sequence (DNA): TGTGCCAGCAGCCCAGATGGGGGGCCTGAAGAGACCCAGTACTTC. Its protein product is CASSPDGGPEETQYF.

Written as DNA, the CDR3 is TGTGCCAGCAGCCACCCCGGGACTAGTGGGTACGAGCAGTACTTC. Its protein product is CASSHPGTSGYEQYF. This rearrangement joins TRBV7-9 to TRBJ2-7; 8 bases match TRBD2. This CDR3 region has 15 residues. The V and J ends lost 5 bases and 4 bases, in that order; junction bases with no gene match: 10. Germline lookup yields CDR1 SEHNR and CDR2 FQNEAQ (reference sequence).

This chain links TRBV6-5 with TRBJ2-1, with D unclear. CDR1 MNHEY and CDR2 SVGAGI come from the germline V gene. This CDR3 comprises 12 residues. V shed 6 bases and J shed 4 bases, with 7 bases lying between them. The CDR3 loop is CASSDMYNEQFF. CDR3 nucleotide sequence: TGTGCCAGCAGCGATATGTACAATGAGCAGTTCTTC.

Here the CDR3 DNA reads TGTGCCACCAAGATGGACCTGGAGCAGTTCTTC. Its protein product is CATKMDLEQFF. The gene calls are TRBV15 and TRBJ2-1; D uncertain. Germline V gene sequence: CDR1 LNHNV, CDR2 YYDKDF (reference sequence). The V gene lost 7 bases and the J gene lost 10 bases, with 11 bases spanning the gap. This CDR3 is built from 11 residues.

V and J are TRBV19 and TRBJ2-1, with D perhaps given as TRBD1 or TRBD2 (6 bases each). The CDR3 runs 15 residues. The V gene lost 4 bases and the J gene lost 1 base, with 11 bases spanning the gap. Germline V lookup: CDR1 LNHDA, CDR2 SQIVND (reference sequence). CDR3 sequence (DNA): TGTGCCAGTAGTACTCTAGGGGGGTCCTACAATGAGCAGTTCTTC. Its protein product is CASSTLGGSYNEQFF.